This T cell receptor (beta chain) was captured by sequencing in a study of blood T cell repertoires in COVID-19. At the level of the study: Whether acute or convalescent, the COVID-19 samples came from the United States, Italy and Spain. The cDNA or gDNA used as material had been derived from T cells, B-cell-depleted T cells, or PBMCs.

In the authors' methods: Nucleated cell number was recorded as an estimate derived from reference gene primer amplification. The repertoire was sequenced with immunoSEQ multiplex PCR; TCRdb's copy has only in-frame clones and lacks some. The DNA gave D and trimming, while V, J and clone size come from that table. The sample carries about 410,000 clones, 70% to 90% recorded once. Seattle's enrolled individuals joined amid active infection and were then monitored longitudinally. Looked up from germline, CDR1 is SGDLS and CDR2 is YYNGEE. Trimming cost V 4 bases and J 1 base, with 12 bases left between them. CDR3 length equals 15 residues.

J is TRBJ2-1 and V is TRBV9; tentative D call: TRBD1 (6 bases). This sequence was found in a woman in her thirties or forties with COVID-19, enrolled during active disease. Specimen: peripheral blood. CDR3 region: CASSRTGPSYNEQFF. The CDR3 DNA sequence: TGTGCCAGCAGCAGAACAGGGCCGTCCTACAATGAGCAGTTCTTC.